This T cell receptor beta chain was documented in a study of T cell changes during pregnancy in multiple sclerosis. Here immunoSEQ multiplex PCR was the method, and the copy in TCRdb shows in-frame clones only, minus some. The table has 45,000 to 60,000 clones, 93% seen once; the top ten hold under 2%. For this clone: Other nucleotide sequences from this sample produce the same CDR3.

CDR1 is MDHEN and CDR2 is SYDVKM in the germline V gene. This CDR3 is 15 amino acids long. The ends lost 2 bases at V and 0 bases at J; junction bases unmatched: 0. This material consisted of peripheral blood, taken in the second trimester of pregnancy. The chain recombines TRBV28 with TRBJ1-4; 7 bases are shared with TRBD1. The sequence came from a female donor with multiple sclerosis, enrolled in a pregnancy study. DNA for the CDR3: TGTGCCAGCAGTTTAACAGGGGCAACTAATGAAAAACTGTTTTTT. This sequence encodes CASSLTGATNEKLFF.